Listed here is a single T cell receptor beta chain. The data originate from a study of blood T cell repertoires in COVID-19. Living in about two dozen US areas, the participants were between roughly 18 and 89 years of age. Clinical history as reported by participants underpinned cohort assignment. What the recovered Cohort 3 donors had was two negative PCRs, clearance, or symptom resolution. Per the germline V gene, CDR1 is SGHAT and CDR2 is FQNNGV. The CDR3 loop spans 17 amino acids. J lost 4 bases, V lost 1 base, and 12 bases had no gene match. Authors' data handling: Estimation of nucleated cell counts was performed using reference gene primer amplification. Profiled with immunoSEQ multiplex PCR; TCRdb holds only in-frame clones, not every one. The V and J calls and clone size are taken from that table; D and trimming were inferred from the DNA. The profile shows fewer than 500,000 clones, over 75% of them singletons.

This chain connects TRBV11-2 to TRBJ2-7, with 8 bases aligning to TRBD1. The sequence derives from a man under 40 who had recovered from COVID-19. Sequencing was carried out using PBMCs or T cells enriched from blood (not recorded which). The CDR3 sequence: CASSLASLRQGRYEQYF. CDR3 nucleotide sequence: TGTGCCAGCAGCTTAGCGTCCCTTCGACAGGGGCGGTACGAGCAGTACTTC. Filled out from reference TRBV11-2 and TRBJ2-7, the complete variable domain reads EAGVAQSPRYKIIEKRQSVAFWCNPISGHATLYWYQQILGQGPKLLIQFQNNGVVDDSQLPKDRFSAERLKGVDSTLKIQPAKLEDSAVYLCASSLASLRQGRYEQYFGPGTRLTVT.